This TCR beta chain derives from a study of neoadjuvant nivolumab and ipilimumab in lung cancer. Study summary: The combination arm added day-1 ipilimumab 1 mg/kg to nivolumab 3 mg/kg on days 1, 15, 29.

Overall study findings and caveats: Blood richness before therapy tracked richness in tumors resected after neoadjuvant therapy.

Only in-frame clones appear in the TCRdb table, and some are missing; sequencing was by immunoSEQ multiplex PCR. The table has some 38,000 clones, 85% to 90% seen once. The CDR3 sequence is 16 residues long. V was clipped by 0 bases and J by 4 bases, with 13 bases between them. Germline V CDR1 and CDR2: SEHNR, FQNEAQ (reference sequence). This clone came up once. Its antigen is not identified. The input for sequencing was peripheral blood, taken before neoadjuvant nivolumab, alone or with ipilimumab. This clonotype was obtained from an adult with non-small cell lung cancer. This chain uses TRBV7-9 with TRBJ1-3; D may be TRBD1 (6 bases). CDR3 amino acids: CASSLAGGFEGNTIYF. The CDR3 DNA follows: TGTGCCAGCAGCTTAGCGGGGGGCTTCGAAGGAAACACCATATATTTT.